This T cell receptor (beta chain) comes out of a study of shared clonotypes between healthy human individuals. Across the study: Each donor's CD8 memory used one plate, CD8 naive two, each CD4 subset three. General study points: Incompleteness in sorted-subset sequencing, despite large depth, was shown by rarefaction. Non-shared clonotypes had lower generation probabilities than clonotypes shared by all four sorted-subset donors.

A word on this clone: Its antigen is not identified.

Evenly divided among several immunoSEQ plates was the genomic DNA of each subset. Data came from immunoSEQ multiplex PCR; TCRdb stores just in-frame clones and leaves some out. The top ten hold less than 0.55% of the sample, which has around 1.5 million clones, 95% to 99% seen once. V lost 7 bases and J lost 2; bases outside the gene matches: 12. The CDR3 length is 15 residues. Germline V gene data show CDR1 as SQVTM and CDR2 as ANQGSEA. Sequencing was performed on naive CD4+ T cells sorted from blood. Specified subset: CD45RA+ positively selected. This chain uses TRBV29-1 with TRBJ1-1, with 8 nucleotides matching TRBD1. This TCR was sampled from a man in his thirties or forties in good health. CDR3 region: CSAQITGGKNTEAFF. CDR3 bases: TGCAGCGCGCAAATTACAGGGGGGAAAAACACTGAAGCTTTCTTT.